What follows are 25 T cell receptor beta chains derived from one specimen sequenced in a study of T-cell memory formation after mild COVID-19. Using its own MiXCR run on the 5' RACE reads, TCRdb lists one record per CDR3 protein. The sample contains 200,000 to 300,000 distinct CDR3 sequences, over 15% of which appear only once. The sample taken for sequencing was PBMCs or a T cell subset sorted from them (not recorded which). These receptors were collected from a young man who had mild COVID-19 (a few samples of this study predate the infection). Cell type and time point are not known.

This clonotype was recorded a few times. The chain couples TRBV5-1 to TRBJ2-3; 7 bases agree with TRBD2. The J segment lost 6 bases and the V segment lost 0 bases, leaving 4 bases of the junction unmatched. CDR3 length: 14 amino acids. The V gene's germline CDR1 is SGHRS and CDR2 YFSETQ. CDR3 bases: TGCGCCAGCAGCTTGGCACTAGCGAAGGATACGCAGTATTTT. Residues: CASSLALAKDTQYF.

Written as DNA, the CDR3 is TGTGCCACCTCATCAGGGGGTGAGAGCTATGGCTACACCTTC. Amino acid sequence: CATSSGGESYGYTF. The rearrangement links TRBV24-1 to TRBJ1-2; 7 nucleotides match TRBD1. The CDR3 covers 14 residues. Germline V gives CDR1 KGHDR, CDR2 SFDVKD. V shed 9 bases and J 4 bases; nucleotides not matched to a gene: 10.

The J gene is TRBJ2-5, the V gene TRBV6-6; D is possibly TRBD2 (6 bases). In germline, CDR1 is MNHNY, CDR2 SVGAGI (reference sequence). The CDR3 spans 12 residues. With 8 bases removed from V and 5 bases from J, the gap between germline ends came to 12 bases. CDR3 loop: CASAVLAETQYF. In DNA form, the CDR3 reads TGTGCCAGCGCCGTACTAGCTGAGACCCAGTACTTC.

The chain joins TRBV7-2 to TRBJ2-5; possibly TRBD1 for D (6 bases). V lost 8 bases and J 2 bases, leaving 12 bases between the germline ends. Germline CDR1 SGHTA, CDR2 FQGNSA. The CDR3 length is 13 residues. The chain's CDR3 is CASVQGPQETQYF. In DNA form, the CDR3 reads TGTGCCAGCGTCCAGGGGCCGCAAGAGACCCAGTACTTC.

This clonotype has more than one count but fewer than ten. The rearrangement links TRBV29-1 to TRBJ1-5, with D perhaps TRBD1 (5 bases). Germline V lookup: CDR1 SQVTM, CDR2 ANQGSEA. Trimming took off 3 bases at V and 7 bases at J, with 7 bases between the two ends. This CDR3 contains 11 residues. The CDR3 region is CSVDRGQPQHF. The DNA for the CDR3 is TGCAGCGTTGATCGGGGGCAGCCCCAGCATTTT.

This clonotype has more than one count but fewer than ten. CDR3 amino acids: CASSWGLAGEEQFF. CDR3 in DNA: TGTGCCAGCAGCTGGGGACTAGCGGGGGAGGAGCAGTTCTTC. The V call is TRBV7-9, the J call TRBJ2-1, with TRBD2 identical over 14 bases. This CDR3 spans 14 amino acids. V trimming: 4 bases; J trimming: 10 bases; junction bases outside the gene matches: 3. Germline V CDR1 and CDR2: SEHNR, FQNEAQ (reference sequence).

V is TRBV14 and J is TRBJ2-5, with 7 bases aligning to TRBD2. Germline V gene sequence: CDR1 SGHDN, CDR2 FVKESK. The CDR3 runs 13 residues. The junction had 8 bases not matched to a gene; V was cut back by 3 bases and J by 10 bases. For the CDR3, the DNA is TGTGCCAGCAGCCAGGGAACGGGAGGTGGCCAGTACTTC. It specifies CASSQGTGGGQYF.

This clonotype was recorded a few times. This chain joins TRBV7-9 and TRBJ1-2; TRBD1 is a possible D gene (5 bases). V was trimmed by 6 bases and J by 8 bases, leaving 19 bases between them. The germline CDR1 and CDR2 sequences are SEHNR and FQNEAQ (reference sequence). The CDR3 loop spans 14 amino acids. The CDR3 nucleotides are TGTGCCAGCAGTCGCGAGGACAACCTTCGGGGCTACACCTTC. It yields the protein CASSREDNLRGYTF. The complete variable domain, with remaining parts taken from reference TRBV7-9 and TRBJ1-2, reads DTGVSQNPRHKITKRGQNVTFRCDPISEHNRLYWYRQTLGQGPEFLTYFQNEAQLEKSRLLSDRFSAERPKGSFSTLEIQRTEQGDSAMYLCASSREDNLRGYTFGSGTRLTVV.

This chain connects TRBV5-6 to TRBJ2-3; no clear D gene. CDR1 is SGHDT, CDR2 YYEEEE, per germline. CDR3 length: 13 residues. With 0 bases removed from V and 4 bases from J, the gap between germline ends came to 6 bases. The CDR3 nucleotides read TGTGCCAGCAGCTTGGATGTATCAGATACGCAGTATTTT. It yields the protein CASSLDVSDTQYF.

In this sample, this clonotype turned up a few times. The chain joins TRBV6-2 or TRBV6-3 to TRBJ1-4, with TRBD1 identical over 8 bases. After removal of 5 bases from V and 8 bases from J, the junction contained 7 bases not matched to a gene. The CDR3 contains 14 residues. Germline CDR1 reads MNHEY; CDR2 reads SVGEGT. CDR3 sequence (DNA): TGTGCCAGCAGTGGACAGGGCCTGGAAGAAAAACTGTTTTTT. The encoded protein is CASSGQGLEEKLFF.

V and J are TRBV12-3 or TRBV12-4 and TRBJ1-1, with D possibly being TRBD1 (6 bases). This CDR3 is built from 11 residues. V was pared by 5 bases and J by 7 bases, with 8 bases between. CDR3 region: CASSQDSEAFF. The CDR3 nucleotides are TGTGCCAGCAGTCAGGACAGTGAAGCTTTCTTT.

About this clonotype: The junction does not match germline at one end; this may be a read error. V gene TRBV5-1 combines with J gene TRBJ2-2, with a weak D call TRBD1 (6 bases). CDR1 SGHRS and CDR2 YFSETQ come from the germline V gene. The CDR3 is 15 residues long. DNA for the CDR3: TGCGCCAGCAGCTTGGTGGGGGCGAACACCGTGGAGCTGTTTTTT. Protein: CASSLVGANTVELFF.

This clonotype was found many times. The J gene is TRBJ2-5, the V gene TRBV5-6; D perhaps matches TRBD1 (5 bases). The ends were cut back, 0 bases at V and 5 bases at J, with 11 bases in the middle. The CDR3 runs to 14 residues. Germline CDR1 SGHDT, CDR2 YYEEEE. CDR3 nucleotides: TGTGCCAGCAGCTTGGGGGCAGGGCGGGAGACCCAGTACTTC. It is translated as CASSLGAGRETQYF.

In its sample, this clonotype was seen a few times. The V call is TRBV5-1, the J call TRBJ2-3; 13 bases are a match to TRBD2. CDR1 SGHRS and CDR2 YFSETQ come from the germline V gene. This CDR3 is 16 amino acids long. V lost 4 bases and J lost 3; bases outside the gene matches: 5. CDR3 nucleotide sequence: TGCGCCAGCAGCGATGGGACTAGCGGGGTAACAGATACGCAGTATTTT. Translated: CASSDGTSGVTDTQYF.

Worth noting for this clonotype: Mismatch with germline at one junction end may stem from a read error. The chain combines TRBV6-1 with TRBJ2-2; 12 bases are shared with TRBD1. The CDR3 is 15 residues long. CDR1 MNHNS and CDR2 SASEGT come from the germline V gene. CDR3 region: CAGSTGTGGPGELFF. The CDR3 DNA reads as TGTGCCGGCAGTACCGGGACAGGGGGCCCCGGGGAGCTGTTTTTT.

The chain has TRBV20-1 and TRBJ1-1; D is uncertain. The CDR3 is 16 amino acids. Per germline, CDR1 DFQATT and CDR2 SNEGSKA (reference sequence). Trimming cost V 0 bases and J 0 bases, with 14 bases left between them. CDR3 bases: TGCAGTGCTAGAGATCGAAGGGCCCAGATGAACACTGAAGCTTTCTTT. Protein: CSARDRRAQMNTEAFF.

This clonotype appeared a few times. The rearrangement joins TRBV21-1 to TRBJ2-7. TRBV21-1 is an annotated pseudogene. The CDR3 contains 15 residues. CDR3 nucleotide sequence: TGTGCCAGCAGCAAAGGACCAGACGGACGGTACGAGCAGTACGTC. This encodes CASSKGPDGRYEQYV.

This clonotype occurred many times. The genes are TRBV3-1 and TRBJ1-2; D possibly corresponds to TRBD1 (5 bases). The V gene lost 6 bases and the J gene lost 4 bases, with 12 bases spanning the gap. The germline gives CDR1 LGHDT, CDR2 YNNKEL (reference sequence). The CDR3 runs to 13 residues. CDR3 region: CASSQQGSYGYTF. The CDR3 DNA follows: TGTGCCAGCAGTCAGCAGGGAAGCTATGGCTACACCTTC.

This rearrangement joins TRBV4-2 to TRBJ1-1; D possibly corresponds to TRBD1 (5 bases). Germline V gives CDR1 LGHNA, CDR2 YNFKEQ. There are 16 residues in the CDR3. V lost 4 bases and J lost 5, with 20 bases in between. CDR3 coding DNA: TGTGCCAGCAGCCCTCCCCCCGGGGGTCGGGATACTGAAGCTTTCTTT. It yields the protein CASSPPPGGRDTEAFF.

The rearrangement joins TRBV5-1 to TRBJ2-2; TRBD1 is a possible D gene (5 bases). Germline CDR1 and CDR2: SGHRS and YFSETQ. This CDR3 comprises 14 residues. Trimming left V 4 bases short and J 4 bases short, with 11 bases between. The CDR3 DNA sequence: TGCGCCAGCAGCGTCCAGGGTGCCACCGGGGAGCTGTTTTTT. It is translated as CASSVQGATGELFF.

This clonotype was seen more than once but under ten times. The chain combines TRBV6-6 with TRBJ2-5; no clear D. CDR1 and CDR2 from the germline V gene are MNHNY and SVGAGI (reference sequence). CDR3 length equals 12 residues. Trimming cost V 2 bases and J 4 bases, with 5 bases left between them. The CDR3: CASSYVGETQYF. The CDR3 region has the DNA TGTGCCAGCAGTTACGTGGGAGAGACCCAGTACTTC.

This clonotype was detected a few times. The DNA of the CDR3 is TGTGCCAGCAGCCTCAGGGGGCCGCACACTGAAGCTTTCTTT. This encodes CASSLRGPHTEAFF. This chain links TRBV27 with TRBJ1-1; 8 nucleotides match TRBD1. With V trimmed by 6 bases and J by 3 bases, 6 bases remained unmatched. Germline V lookup: CDR1 MNHEY, CDR2 SMNVEV (reference sequence). The CDR3 has 14 amino acids.

The sample holds a few counts of this clonotype. The chain joins TRBV4-1 to TRBJ2-5; possibly TRBD1 for D (6 bases). The germline CDR1 and CDR2 sequences are MGHRA and YSYEKL. This CDR3 contains 16 residues. V gave up 0 bases and J gave up 5 bases, with 16 bases separating them. The CDR3 nucleotides are TGCGCCAGCAGCCAAGATCGGATCAGGGGCCCGGAGACCCAGTACTTC. It translates to CASSQDRIRGPETQYF.

The chain uses TRBV7-3 and TRBJ1-5; perhaps TRBD1 as D (6 bases). The CDR3 is 14 residues long. Trimming stripped 5 bases from V and 6 bases from J, with 14 bases between. The germline V gene encodes CDR1 SGHTA and CDR2 FQGTGA. The CDR3 DNA sequence: TGTGCCAGCAGCACCGGACAGCCACTTCAGCCCCAGCATTTT. Its protein is CASSTGQPLQPQHF.

This clonotype was counted only a few times. This rearrangement joins TRBV6-6 to TRBJ2-6; D ambiguous. The V and J ends lost 8 bases and 1 base respectively, with 9 bases between them. This CDR3 region has 14 residues. Germline V gene data show CDR1 as MNHNY and CDR2 as SVGAGI (reference sequence). The CDR3 DNA is TGTGCCAGCGTTTGGGCTTCTGGGGCCAACGTCCTGACTTTC. Its translation: CASVWASGANVLTF.